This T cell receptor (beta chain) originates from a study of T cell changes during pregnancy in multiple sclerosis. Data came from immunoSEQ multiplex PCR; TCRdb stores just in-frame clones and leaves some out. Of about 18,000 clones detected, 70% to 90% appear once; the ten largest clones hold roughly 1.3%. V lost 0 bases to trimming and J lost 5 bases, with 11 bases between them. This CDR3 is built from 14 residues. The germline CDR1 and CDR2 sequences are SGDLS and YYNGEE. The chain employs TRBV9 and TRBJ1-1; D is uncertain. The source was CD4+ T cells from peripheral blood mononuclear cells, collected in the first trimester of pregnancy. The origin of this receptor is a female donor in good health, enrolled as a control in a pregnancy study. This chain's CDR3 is CASSVESGLTEAFF. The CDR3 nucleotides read TGTGCCAGCAGCGTAGAATCGGGTCTGACTGAAGCTTTCTTT.